This TCR beta chain was documented in a study of PD-L1 blockade in urothelial cancer. In the study overall: The year 2014 saw patients start atezolizumab, 1,200 mg intravenously every 3 weeks. Blood underwent analysis 3 weeks (second dose) and 6 weeks after treatment began. Blood samples contained a median about 130,000 T cells.

The table came from immunoSEQ multiplex PCR; TCRdb's copy has only in-frame clones and leaves some out. The repertoire holds some 80,000 clones, with approximately 80% as singletons. Regarding time point: pretreatment peripheral blood. This clone showed up just once. Germline V gene sequence: CDR1 SGHDN, CDR2 FVKESK. The CDR3 totals 14 residues. V lost 1 base and J 4 bases, leaving 10 bases between the germline ends. This receptor was identified in a middle-aged man with urothelial cancer. The chain joins TRBV14 to TRBJ1-2, with D tentatively TRBD1 (5 bases). The sample was PBMCs, taken around atezolizumab (anti-PD-L1) treatment. CDR3 coding DNA: TGTGCCAGCAGCCAAGCCCGGGGGTCCTATGGCTACACCTTC. Amino acids: CASSQARGSYGYTF.